Listed below are T cell receptor beta chains from one sample, sequenced in a study of T cell responses to AZD1222 COVID-19 vaccine. Repertoires were generated with immunoSEQ multiplex PCR, while TCRdb's copy carries only in-frame clones and drops some. Found here are 100,000 to 150,000 clones, more than 85% of them singletons; the top ten hold 1.9%. The sequences come from peripheral blood, collected 28 days after the second AZD1222 dose. These receptors came from an adult who received the AZD1222 COVID-19 vaccine. CDR3s include the opening cysteine and the closing phenylalanine or tryptophan. D genes are given only for firm matches. Size is stated for part of the rows, as once, few or many counts, or as a class when the clone is expanded.

>.|TRBJ1-4|.|TRBV2
TGTGCCAGCAGTGACGGCCAGCCAGGGGCTGAAAAACTGTTTTTT
CASSDGQPGAEKLFF
>.|TRBJ1-1|once|TRBV21-1
TGTGCCAGCAGCCCCCGCCGGGCTAACACTGAAGCTTTCTTT
CASSPRRANTEAFF
>TRBD2|TRBJ2-1|few|TRBV6-1
TGTGCCAGCAGTGATCTAGCGGGGGGTTACAATGAGCAGTTCTTC
CASSDLAGGYNEQFF
>.|TRBJ2-2|.|TRBV3-1/TRBV3-2
TGTGCCAGCAGCCGGGACACCGGGGAGCTGTTTTTT
CASSRDTGELFF
>TRBD2|TRBJ2-5|.|TRBV7-8
TGTGCCAGCAGCCCGACTAGCGGGAGCGGAGAGACCCAGTACTTC
CASSPTSGSGETQYF
>.|TRBJ2-5|.|TRBV7-9
TGTGCCAGCAGCCCCGGTGGAATCCCTGAAGAGACCCAGTACTTC
CASSPGGIPEETQYF
>.|TRBJ2-3|.|TRBV19
TGTGCCAGTAGCCACACAGATACGCAGTATTTT
CASSHTDTQYF
>.|TRBJ1-2|.|TRBV30
TGCGCGGAGGGCTACAACTATGGCTACACCTTC
CAEGYNYGYTF
>.|TRBJ2-7|.|TRBV5-4
TGTGCCAGCAGCTTGGGGCATTCTAGCTACGAGCAGTACTTC
CASSLGHSSYEQYF
>TRBD2|TRBJ2-3|once|TRBV7-3
TGTGCCAGCAGCTTAAGCGGTCCCGGAGGGACTAGGTATTATTTT
CASSLSGPGGTRYYF
>.|TRBJ1-5|few|TRBV5-1
TGCGCCAGCAGTTTCCAGGACAGCTACAATCAGCCCCAGCATTTT
CASSFQDSYNQPQHF